Shown below are 21 T cell receptor beta chains from a single sample sequenced in a study of cytomegalovirus exposure and HLA in healthy donors. PCR employed 60 Vbeta and 13 Jbeta primers. Repertoires were generated with immunoSEQ multiplex PCR, while TCRdb's copy carries only in-frame clones and drops some. The sample table sets out approximately 120,000 clones. The sample was PBMCs. These TCRs come from a man aged 18 to 29 in good health and CMV-seronegative.

The rearrangement links TRBV5-4 to TRBJ2-7; a weak D match, TRBD2 (6 bases). The germline V gene encodes CDR1 SGHNT and CDR2 YYREEE (reference sequence). Trimming stripped 4 bases from V and 9 bases from J, with 14 bases between. The CDR3 is 12 amino acids. CDR3 loop: CASSRPQEGQYF. CDR3 in DNA: TGTGCCAGCAGCCGTCCTCAGGAGGGGCAGTACTTC. The whole variable domain, remainder taken from reference TRBV5-4 and TRBJ2-7, is ETGVTQSPTHLIKTRGQQVTLRCSSQSGHNTVSWYQQALGQGPQFIFQYYREEENGRGNFPPRFSGLQFPNYSSELNVNALELDDSALYLCASSRPQEGQYFGPGTRLTVT.

The CDR3 sequence is CASSLDPQSSTGELFF. The CDR3 nucleotides are TGCGCCAGCAGCTTGGACCCACAGAGTTCCACCGGGGAGCTGTTTTTT. The chain links TRBV5-1 to TRBJ2-2; D is unclear. V shed 0 bases and J shed 4 bases, with 13 bases lying between them. Germline CDR1 reads SGHRS; CDR2 reads YFSETQ. CDR3 length equals 16 residues. Looking up the rest from reference TRBV5-1 and TRBJ2-2 gives the full variable domain: KAGVTQTPRYLIKTRGQQVTLSCSPISGHRSVSWYQQTPGQGLQFLFEYFSETQRNKGNFPGRFSGRQFSNSRSEMNVSTLELGDSALYLCASSLDPQSSTGELFFGEGSRLTVL.

This chain connects TRBV30 to TRBJ2-5, with 10 nucleotides matching TRBD2. The J call may not be correct, given that the DNA end is closer to TRBJ2-7. CDR3 length: 14 amino acids. CDR1 is GTSNPN and CDR2 is SVGIG in the germline V gene (reference sequence). In nucleotides, the CDR3 is TGTGCCTGGAAGCGGGGGGGCCGGACCTACGAGCAGTACTTC. It encodes CAWKRGGRTYEQYF.

The chain couples TRBV6-5 to TRBJ1-6, with 7 bases that match TRBD1. Germline V gene lookup returns CDR1 MNHEY and CDR2 SVGAGI. CDR3 size: 15 residues. With V trimmed by 2 bases and J by 8 bases, 6 bases remained unmatched. This CDR3 reads CASSYDGRGHSPLHF. The DNA for the CDR3 is TGTGCCAGCAGTTACGACGGAAGGGGGCATTCACCCCTCCACTTT.

This chain joins TRBV7-6 and TRBJ1-1; 7 bases line up with TRBD1. The CDR3 length is 15 residues. The germline V gene has CDR1 SGHVS and CDR2 FNYEAQ. The V segment lost 3 bases and the J segment 0 bases; nucleotides outside the gene matches: 4. CDR3 coding DNA: TGTGCCAGCAGCTTCCAGACAGGGTTGAACACTGAAGCTTTCTTT. It codes for CASSFQTGLNTEAFF.

This chain links TRBV4-1 with TRBJ1-4; TRBD1 agrees at 8 bases. V was pared by 0 bases and J by 7 bases, with 7 bases of the junction left unmatched. The CDR3 totals 16 residues. The V gene's germline CDR1 is MGHRA and CDR2 YSYEKL. Here the CDR3 reads CASSQDMTGVGEKLFF. DNA for the CDR3: TGCGCCAGCAGCCAAGATATGACAGGGGTAGGTGAAAAACTGTTTTTT.

The genes are TRBV5-6 and TRBJ1-4; D perhaps matches TRBD1 (5 bases). Trimming pared 4 bases from V and 7 bases from J, leaving 14 bases between. CDR3 length: 14 residues. The V gene's germline CDR1 is SGHDT and CDR2 YYEEEE. The CDR3 DNA is TGTGCCAGCAGCCCCCGTGGGGGACTTGAAAAACTGTTTTTT. Translation gives CASSPRGGLEKLFF. Full variable domain (remainder filled in from reference TRBV5-6 and TRBJ1-4): DAGVTQSPTHLIKTRGQQVTLRCSPKSGHDTVSWYQQALGQGPQFIFQYYEEEERQRGNFPDRFSGHQFPNYSSELNVNALLLGDSALYLCASSPRGGLEKLFFGSGTQLSVL.

For this clone: At the DNA level, this CDR3 is encoded by other sequences in the same sample as well. The chain employs TRBV5-6 and TRBJ1-2; 9 nucleotides line up with TRBD1. V was pared by 10 bases and J by 6 bases, with 25 bases of the junction left unmatched. This CDR3 spans 18 amino acids. The germline CDR1 and CDR2 sequences are SGHDT and YYEEEE. The CDR3 loop reads CASSLRRTGDRKGDGYTF. The CDR3 DNA reads as TGTGCCTCCAGCTTGCGTCGGACAGGGGACCGCAAGGGTGATGGCTACACCTTC. The full variable domain, its missing parts supplied by reference TRBV5-6 and TRBJ1-2, is DAGVTQSPTHLIKTRGQQVTLRCSPKSGHDTVSWYQQALGQGPQFIFQYYEEEERQRGNFPDRFSGHQFPNYSSELNVNALLLGDSALYLCASSLRRTGDRKGDGYTFGSGTRLTVV.

The chain employs TRBV6-5 and TRBJ1-1; 7 bases fit TRBD1. CDR3 size: 16 residues. Germline assignment: CDR1 MNHEY and CDR2 SVGAGI. V was clipped by 4 bases and J by 1 base; unmatched bases: 9. In DNA, the CDR3 is TGTGCCAGCAGTTCGCCCTACGGGACAGAGAACACTGAAGCTTTCTTT. This translates into CASSSPYGTENTEAFF.

The CDR3, as DNA: TGCGCCAGCAGCCCAGGACTTAGCGGCGCAGACGAGCAGTACTTC. This encodes CASSPGLSGADEQYF. V gene TRBV4-1 combines with J gene TRBJ2-7, with D possibly matching TRBD2 (6 bases). V shed 4 bases and J shed 5 bases, with 18 bases lying between them. Looked up from germline, CDR1 is MGHRA and CDR2 is YSYEKL. The CDR3 runs 15 residues.

The rearrangement uses TRBV19 and TRBJ2-7; no definite D call. The germline V gene has CDR1 LNHDA and CDR2 SQIVND (reference sequence). This CDR3 comprises 13 residues. V lost 5 bases, J lost 2 bases, and 10 bases lay in between. The CDR3 nucleotides read TGTGCCAGTAGTGAGACAAGAACCTACGAGCAGTACTTC. Translated, it gives CASSETRTYEQYF.

V and J are TRBV5-1 and TRBJ1-1; TRBD1 agrees at 10 bases. With 2 bases clipped from V and 11 bases from J, the junction kept 15 bases outside the gene matches. The CDR3 loop spans 16 amino acids. Germline V lookup: CDR1 SGHRS, CDR2 YFSETQ. The CDR3 nucleotides read TGCGCCAGCAGCTTTTCGTCGACAGGGGGCGCTTTTGCCGCTTTCTTT. Its translation is CASSFSSTGGAFAAFF.

This chain joins TRBV7-9 and TRBJ2-1, with D hard to call. V shed 7 bases and J shed 8 bases, with 15 bases lying between them. The germline V gene has CDR1 SEHNR and CDR2 FQNEAQ (reference sequence). This CDR3 has 13 residues. For the CDR3, the DNA is TGTGCCAGCAACGACAAGACGGTTGATGAGCAGTTCTTC. This translates into CASNDKTVDEQFF.

To note about this clone: The same CDR3 also results from other DNA sequences found in this sample. The J gene is TRBJ2-5, the V gene TRBV20-1, with D possibly TRBD1 on 6 matching bases. CDR3 size: 11 residues. The V gene's germline CDR1 is DFQATT and CDR2 SNEGSKA (reference sequence). The ends were cut back, 5 bases at V and 5 bases at J, with 9 bases in the middle. CDR3 amino acids: CSAPRGETQYF. CDR3 DNA sequence: TGCAGTGCTCCTAGGGGGGAGACCCAGTACTTC.

The J gene is TRBJ2-3, the V gene TRBV15; 7 nucleotides match TRBD2. The trim removed 1 base at V and 3 bases at J, leaving 7 bases unmatched. The length of the CDR3 is 16 residues. The germline V gene has CDR1 LNHNV and CDR2 YYDKDF (reference sequence). The CDR3 DNA follows: TGTGCCACCAGCAGAGGAGTAGCGGGTTCGACAGATACGCAGTATTTT. This encodes CATSRGVAGSTDTQYF.

This chain joins TRBV27 and TRBJ2-5; possible D gene TRBD2, 5 bases. This CDR3 contains 17 residues. Trimming removed 5 bases from V and 2 bases from J, with 21 bases in between. Germline CDR1 is MNHEY and CDR2 is SMNVEV (reference sequence). The CDR3 region is CASSPQSGLAAQETQYF. For the CDR3, the DNA is TGTGCCAGCAGTCCACAGTCGGGGTTGGCAGCACAAGAGACCCAGTACTTC.

The chain carries TRBV6-1 and TRBJ2-1, with 12 bases aligning to TRBD2. V lost 2 bases and J lost 3; bases outside the gene matches: 5. The V gene's germline CDR1 is MNHNS and CDR2 SASEGT. The CDR3 spans 17 residues. The CDR3 DNA is TGTGCCAGCAGTGAAACGGGACTAGCGGGCCTCTACAATGAGCAGTTCTTC. It translates to CASSETGLAGLYNEQFF.

The V gene is TRBV19, the J gene TRBJ1-2, with a weak D call TRBD1 (5 bases). Trimming stripped 8 bases from V and 0 bases from J, with 22 bases between. There are 17 residues in the CDR3. Germline V gives CDR1 LNHDA, CDR2 SQIVND (reference sequence). The CDR3 nucleotides read TGTGCCAGTGTCCAATTTCGAGGAGACAGAACTAACTATGGCTACACCTTC. Its translation: CASVQFRGDRTNYGYTF.

The gene calls are TRBV6-7 and TRBJ2-1; tentative D call: TRBD1 (5 bases). TRBV6-7 is given ORF status, its function remaining uncertain. This CDR3 has 16 amino acids. Between the trimmed V and J ends, which lost 2 bases and 1 base, there was a span of 12 bases. The CDR3 loop reads CASSYPQGESYNEQFF. The CDR3 DNA is TGTGCCAGCAGTTACCCGCAGGGCGAGTCCTACAATGAGCAGTTCTTC.

The V gene is TRBV29-1, the J gene TRBJ2-1; D unclear. The germline V gene encodes CDR1 SQVTM and CDR2 ANQGSEA. CDR3 length: 15 amino acids. With 4 bases removed from V and 0 bases from J, the gap between germline ends came to 13 bases. The CDR3 DNA sequence: TGCAGCGTTGTTTCCAGACTCCTCTCCTACAATGAGCAGTTCTTC. This sequence encodes CSVVSRLLSYNEQFF.

This chain connects TRBV5-6 to TRBJ2-2; 7 bases fit TRBD1. With V trimmed by 2 bases and J by 7 bases, 2 bases remained unmatched. The CDR3 has 13 amino acids. Per germline, CDR1 SGHDT and CDR2 YYEEEE. The CDR3 region is CASSLAGGGELFF. DNA of the CDR3: TGTGCCAGCAGCTTAGCAGGGGGCGGGGAGCTGTTTTTT.